There are many counts of the clone carrying this T cell receptor beta chain. What it binds is unknown. Germline V gives CDR1 DFQATT, CDR2 SNEGSKA (reference sequence). This CDR3 is built from 15 residues. V dropped 4 bases and J dropped 3 bases, with 19 bases sitting between them. These data are taken from a study of CD8 T cells in ankylosing spondylitis. The study, taken as a whole, reports: Disease-associated clones were reportedly significantly overrepresented in matched ankylosing spondylitis synovial fluid. In synovial fluid and blood from reactive arthritis, some motif variants were previously reported. Typical of ankylosing spondylitis blood, it appeared, was a TCR beta motif of 7 or 8 highly homologous variants.

MiXCR, run by TCRdb on the 5' RACE reads, gives a single entry per CDR3 protein. Of about 200,000 distinct CDR3 sequences detected, around 13% appear once; the ten largest clones hold 16%. The specimen sequenced was blood, either unsorted or a sorted T cell fraction (not recorded which). The chain employs TRBV20-1 and TRBJ2-7; D call uncertain. The receptor was derived from a male donor with ankylosing spondylitis or in good health (not recorded which). CDR3: CSAKGRSFTSYEQYF. The CDR3 DNA reads as TGCAGTGCTAAGGGCAGGAGCTTTACAAGCTACGAGCAGTACTTC.